Included here is one T cell receptor (beta chain) sequence, with context. These data belong to a study of CD8+CD57+ T cells in acquired aplastic anemia. In patients chosen for sequencing, flow cytometry had shown CD8+CD57+ cell expansion. Trimming took 5 bases from V and 1 from J, leaving 8 bases between them. Germline CDR1 is LNHDA and CDR2 is SQIVND (reference sequence). The CDR3 loop spans 13 amino acids. Genomic DNA provided the template from which TCR beta VDJ and CDR3 profiles were obtained. TCRdb passed the reads through MiXCR, listing each CDR3 protein once. The sample comprises about 200,000 distinct CDR3 sequences, over 55% of which are singletons, and 58% rests with the top ten.

This sequence originates from a human donor with aplastic anemia. Input material: sorted CD4+, CD8+, or CD8+CD57+ T cells (not recorded which) from PBMCs. The J gene is TRBJ1-1, the V gene TRBV19; D remains ambiguous. The CDR3 reads CASSYTGNTEAFF. The CDR3 DNA follows: TGTGCCAGTAGTTATACCGGGAACACTGAAGCTTTCTTT. The full variable domain, with the rest looked up from reference TRBV19 and TRBJ1-1, is DGGITQSPKYLFRKEGQNVTLSCEQNLNHDAMYWYRQDPGQGLRLIYYSQIVNDFQKGDIAEGYSVSREKKESFPLTVTSAQKNPTAFYLCASSYTGNTEAFFGQGTRLTVV.